The 30 T cell receptor beta chains listed next were all sequenced from one sample in a study of a mutant IDH1 vaccine in newly diagnosed glioma. Sequencing was performed with immunoSEQ multiplex PCR; in TCRdb, only in-frame clones are kept and a portion is missing. The data contain approximately 30,000 clones, around 80% of them singletons. Time point in this sample: week 35, safety follow-up. All doses held 300 ug of mutant IDH1 20-mer peptide, with topical imiquimod. Their antigens are not known. Sequencing used PBMCs, obtained from a glioma patient whose treatment included an IDH1 peptide vaccine. These receptors came from a man aged 45-65 years with glioma.

This rearrangement joins TRBV2 to TRBJ2-2, with TRBD2 identical over 7 bases. The germline gives CDR1 SNHLY, CDR2 FYNNEI. The ends lost 6 bases at V and 6 bases at J; junction bases unmatched: 10. The CDR3 has 15 amino acids. In DNA form, the CDR3 reads TGTGCCAGCAGCCAAGTGGAGCGGGACGCCGGGGAGCTGTTTTTT. This translates into CASSQVERDAGELFF.

This clone was recorded a few times. This rearrangement joins TRBV18 to TRBJ1-1; D not certain. Trimming removed 2 bases at V and 0 bases at J, with 10 bases between. The CDR3 has 15 amino acids. CDR1 KGHSH and CDR2 LQKENI come from the germline V gene. This CDR3 reads CASSPIRNMNTEAFF. As DNA, the CDR3 is TGTGCCAGCTCACCAATTCGGAACATGAACACTGAAGCTTTCTTT.

Only one count was recorded for this clone. The chain has TRBV5-1 and TRBJ1-2; D is undetermined. The germline gives CDR1 SGHRS, CDR2 YFSETQ. The CDR3 length is 15 residues. The V end lost 0 bases, the J end lost 3 bases, and 12 bases lay between the germline ends. The CDR3: CASSLAVGRDYGYTF. The CDR3 nucleotides are TGCGCCAGCAGCTTGGCAGTCGGGCGGGACTATGGCTACACCTTC.

This clone has only a few counts. The chain uses TRBV15 and TRBJ1-5; possibly TRBD1 for D (6 bases). The V end was cut by 5 bases, the J end by 7 bases, with 15 bases between. The germline gives CDR1 LNHNV, CDR2 YYDKDF (reference sequence). The CDR3 contains 14 residues. The DNA of the CDR3 is TGTGCCACCAGCGGAACAGGGTCGAGGCAGCCCCAGCATTTT. Translated: CATSGTGSRQPQHF.

This chain links TRBV5-5 with TRBJ2-7; TRBD1 might be the D (7 bases). The V and J ends lost 4 bases and 3 bases respectively, with 23 bases between them. The CDR3 loop spans 17 amino acids. Germline V gene lookup returns CDR1 SGHKS and CDR2 YYEKEE (reference sequence). The CDR3 DNA reads as TGTGCCAGCAGCGCGGGACAGTCGGGATCTATTAGCTACGAGCAGTACTTC. It yields the protein CASSAGQSGSISYEQYF.

The chain recombines TRBV9 with TRBJ2-7; TRBD1 aligns across 7 bases. V trimming: 0 bases; J trimming: 2 bases; junction bases outside the gene matches: 8. Germline values: CDR1 SGDLS, CDR2 YYNGEE. The CDR3 is 16 residues long. CDR3 amino acids: CASSVGGGARTYEQYF. In DNA, the CDR3 is TGTGCCAGCAGCGTAGGAGGGGGCGCAAGGACCTACGAGCAGTACTTC.

The gene calls are TRBV25-1 and TRBJ2-2; 8 nucleotides align to TRBD1. Germline values: CDR1 MGHDK, CDR2 SYGVNS. V shed 7 bases, J shed 4 bases, and the junction held 8 bases outside the gene matches. The CDR3 has 15 residues. Here the CDR3 DNA reads TGTGCCAGCACCCCTCCCGGGACAGGCACCGGGGAGCTGTTTTTT. It yields the protein CASTPPGTGTGELFF.

The rearrangement links TRBV6-5 to TRBJ1-2; weak D call: TRBD1 (6 bases). In germline, CDR1 is MNHEY, CDR2 SVGAGI. CDR3 length equals 14 residues. V lost 6 bases and J lost 0, with 11 bases in between. In DNA form, the CDR3 reads TGTGCCAGCAGGCAGGGGAGGGCTAACTATGGCTACACCTTC. Translated, it gives CASRQGRANYGYTF.

The genes are TRBV7-9 and TRBJ2-2; D unresolved. Deletions cut 8 bases from V and 0 bases from J, with 10 bases between. Germline CDR1 is SEHNR and CDR2 is FQNEAQ (reference sequence). The CDR3 runs 14 residues. The CDR3 loop is CASPPATNTGELFF. The CDR3 DNA is TGTGCCAGCCCCCCGGCCACGAACACCGGGGAGCTGTTTTTT.

This clone has more than one count but fewer than ten. The chain employs TRBV7-2 and TRBJ1-1; TRBD1 aligns across 10 bases. CDR3 size: 13 residues. The V segment lost 0 bases and the J segment 10 bases; nucleotides outside the gene matches: 2. The germline CDR1 and CDR2 sequences are SGHTA and FQGNSA. As DNA, the CDR3 is TGTGCCAGCAGCTTAGCGGGACAGGGGATAGCTTTCTTT. Translated: CASSLAGQGIAFF.

The chain couples TRBV10-3 to TRBJ1-1; no firm D call. CDR3 size: 14 residues. Between the trimmed V and J ends, which lost 4 bases and 3 bases, there was a span of 12 bases. The germline V gene has CDR1 ENHRY and CDR2 SYGVKD. The CDR3 region is CAISASLGHTEAFF. The CDR3 coding sequence is TGTGCCATCAGTGCATCGTTGGGCCACACTGAAGCTTTCTTT.

This rearrangement joins TRBV2 to TRBJ2-3, with D uncertain. CDR1 SNHLY and CDR2 FYNNEI come from the germline V gene. This CDR3 comprises 13 residues. V shed 3 bases and J shed 5 bases, with 9 bases lying between them. The CDR3 sequence is CASSDQPLDTQYF. The CDR3 nucleotides are TGTGCCAGCAGTGATCAGCCTTTAGATACGCAGTATTTT.

By sample share, this clone is medium-sized. The V gene is TRBV2, the J gene TRBJ1-1; 8 bases align to TRBD1. CDR3 length equals 13 residues. Per the germline V gene, CDR1 is SNHLY and CDR2 is FYNNEI. V was clipped by 10 bases and J by 5 bases; unmatched bases: 9. CDR3 DNA sequence: TGTGCCAAAGACAGGGGCAGCGTAACTGAAGCTTTCTTT. Translated: CAKDRGSVTEAFF.

The rearrangement links TRBV11-3 to TRBJ2-2, with a weak D call TRBD2 (5 bases). From germline, CDR1 is SGHNT and CDR2 YENEEA. Trimming removed 4 bases from V and 9 bases from J, with 12 bases in between. The CDR3 spans 13 residues. Written as DNA, the CDR3 is TGTGCCAGCAGCTACCTAGCCGGGAGGGAGCTGTTTTTT. It codes for CASSYLAGRELFF.

By its share, this clone is medium-sized. The chain is built from TRBV11-3 and TRBJ1-1; TRBD1 might be the D (6 bases). The germline CDR1 and CDR2 sequences are SGHNT and YENEEA. V was cut by 0 bases and J by 3 bases, with 8 bases left in between. This CDR3 contains 14 residues. The CDR3 sequence: CASSLEGAYTEAFF. CDR3 DNA: TGTGCCAGCAGCTTAGAGGGGGCATACACTGAAGCTTTCTTT.

J is TRBJ2-7 and V is TRBV29-1, with TRBD2 as a possible D gene (5 bases). Germline CDR1 reads SQVTM; CDR2 reads ANQGSEA. This CDR3 has 16 amino acids. Trimming pared 2 bases from V and 5 bases from J, leaving 22 bases between. The CDR3 spells CSVEPGPGFLAHEQYF. For the CDR3, the DNA is TGCAGCGTTGAACCTGGTCCGGGGTTTTTGGCCCACGAGCAGTACTTC.

The chain couples TRBV5-4 to TRBJ2-2, with D unclear. Germline V gives CDR1 SGHNT, CDR2 YYREEE (reference sequence). Between the trimmed V and J ends, which lost 0 bases and 3 bases, there was a span of 0 bases. The CDR3 covers 12 residues. CDR3 DNA: TGTGCCAGCAGCTTGGACACCGGGGAGCTGTTTTTT. It is translated as CASSLDTGELFF.

V usage is TRBV6-5 and J usage is TRBJ1-6; no clear D. CDR3 size: 12 residues. With 4 bases removed from V and 9 bases from J, the gap between germline ends came to 7 bases. CDR1 and CDR2 from the germline V gene are MNHEY and SVGAGI. The CDR3 DNA sequence: TGTGCCAGCAGTTTCCCAGGTTCACCCCTCCACTTT. It encodes CASSFPGSPLHF.

The chain combines TRBV6-5 with TRBJ2-2; 7 nucleotides agree with TRBD1. Germline CDR1 MNHEY, CDR2 SVGAGI. The trim removed 4 bases at V and 8 bases at J, leaving 7 bases unmatched. The CDR3 is 14 residues long. The CDR3: CASSSTGADGELFF. The CDR3 bases are TGTGCCAGCAGTTCCACAGGGGCAGATGGGGAGCTGTTTTTT.

The V call is TRBV7-9, the J call TRBJ2-3; no definite D call. The germline V and J ends were trimmed by 2 bases and 1 base, with 4 bases remaining between them. The germline V gene has CDR1 SEHNR and CDR2 FQNEAQ (reference sequence). The CDR3 totals 13 residues. CDR3 loop: CASSLLGTDTQYF. In DNA form, the CDR3 reads TGTGCCAGCAGCTTACTGGGCACAGATACGCAGTATTTT.

This chain links TRBV4-1 with TRBJ2-3; D may be TRBD1 (6 bases). This CDR3 is 16 amino acids long. Germline CDR1 MGHRA, CDR2 YSYEKL. V lost 1 base and J lost 6, with 17 bases in between. Here the CDR3 DNA reads TGCGCCAGCAGCCAAGTGGTGTACAGGGTCCTTGATACGCAGTATTTT. Translated: CASSQVVYRVLDTQYF.

The genes are TRBV7-9 and TRBJ1-1, with D uncertain. The V end was cut by 6 bases, the J end by 6 bases, with 11 bases between. Per the germline V gene, CDR1 is SEHNR and CDR2 is FQNEAQ (reference sequence). CDR3 length equals 12 residues. CDR3 nucleotides: TGTGCCAGCAGTTACACCTCGGCTGAAGCTTTCTTT. This sequence encodes CASSYTSAEAFF.

The chain joins TRBV30 to TRBJ1-1; 7 nucleotides match TRBD1. Germline loops: CDR1 GTSNPN, CDR2 SVGIG (reference sequence). V dropped 1 base and J dropped 3; count of bases not matched to a gene: 2. The CDR3 is made up of 13 amino acids. The CDR3 loop is CAWSGQGDTEAFF. The CDR3 region has the DNA TGTGCCTGGAGTGGACAGGGCGACACTGAAGCTTTCTTT.

The chain recombines TRBV15 with TRBJ1-1; D unclear. The germline gives CDR1 LNHNV, CDR2 YYDKDF (reference sequence). This CDR3 is built from 12 residues. V was pared by 5 bases and J by 5 bases, with 9 bases between. The CDR3 region has the DNA TGTGCCACCAGCGGCCTTAGTACTGAAGCTTTCTTT. Its protein is CATSGLSTEAFF. Full variable domain (rest looked up from reference TRBV15 and TRBJ1-1): DAMVIQNPRYQVTQFGKPVTLSCSQTLNHNVMYWYQQKSSQAPKLLFHYYDKDFNNEADTPDNFQSRRPNTSFCFLDIRSPGLGDTAMYLCATSGLSTEAFFGQGTRLTVV.

The chain employs TRBV27 and TRBJ2-7, with 8 nucleotides matching TRBD1. CDR3 size: 14 residues. The V and J ends lost 8 bases and 2 bases, in that order; junction bases with no gene match: 8. CDR1 is MNHEY, CDR2 SMNVEV, per germline (reference sequence). CDR3 in DNA: TGTGCCAGCCGTCCGGGACAGGCCACCTACGAGCAGTACTTC. Amino acids: CASRPGQATYEQYF.

This clone was seen just once. The chain combines TRBV25-1 with TRBJ1-4; no firm D call. The V and J ends lost 6 bases and 5 bases respectively, with 10 bases between them. Looked up from germline, CDR1 is MGHDK and CDR2 is SYGVNS. The CDR3 consists of 13 residues. The CDR3 is CASRKGGNEKLFF. CDR3 bases: TGTGCCAGCAGGAAGGGTGGAAATGAAAAACTGTTTTTT.

The chain is built from TRBV7-2 and TRBJ2-7, with 7 bases identical to TRBD1. Trimming at V came to 3 bases and at J to 6 bases, leaving 8 bases not matched to a gene. This CDR3 is built from 14 residues. The germline CDR1 and CDR2 sequences are SGHTA and FQGNSA. Here the CDR3 reads CASSLTGLDFEQYF. CDR3 sequence (DNA): TGTGCCAGCAGCTTGACAGGGTTGGACTTCGAGCAGTACTTC. The whole variable domain, remainder taken from reference TRBV7-2 and TRBJ2-7, is GAGVSQSPSNKVTEKGKDVELRCDPISGHTALYWYRQSLGQGLEFLIYFQGNSAPDKSGLPSDRFSAERTGGSVSTLTIQRTQQEDSAVYLCASSLTGLDFEQYFGPGTRLTVT.

The DNA of the CDR3 is TGCGCCAGCAGCCCCAAAGGGAGGGGGCGAATCGGCAATCAGCCCCAGCATTTT. Translated: CASSPKGRGRIGNQPQHF. V gene TRBV4-1 combines with J gene TRBJ1-5; 7 bases are a match to TRBD1. CDR3 size: 18 residues. Per the germline V gene, CDR1 is MGHRA and CDR2 is YSYEKL. Trimming took 4 bases from V and 2 from J; bases not matched to a gene: 14.

This chain connects TRBV7-9 to TRBJ2-1; no definite D call. The CDR3 loop spans 14 amino acids. The germline V gene encodes CDR1 SEHNR and CDR2 FQNEAQ (reference sequence). With 3 bases removed from V and 3 bases from J, the gap between germline ends came to 9 bases. The CDR3: CASSFKDRYNEQFF. The CDR3 bases are TGTGCCAGCAGCTTTAAGGACCGCTACAATGAGCAGTTCTTC.

This chain uses TRBV6-5 with TRBJ1-1; D remains unclear. With 0 bases removed from V and 11 bases from J, the gap between germline ends came to 19 bases. The CDR3 is made up of 15 amino acids. Germline V gene data show CDR1 as MNHEY and CDR2 as SVGAGI. CDR3 sequence (DNA): TGTGCCAGCAGTTACTCGGTAGGGTACAGCCTCCGGGCTTTCTTT. Its translation is CASSYSVGYSLRAFF.